This T cell receptor (beta chain) came from a study of cytotoxic CD8 clonotypes in ibrutinib-treated CLL. Sequencing was performed with immunoSEQ multiplex PCR; in TCRdb, only in-frame clones are kept and a portion is missing. The sample contains 150,000 to 200,000 clones, approximately 77% of which appear only once. Study-wide results and caveats: A difference in sampling times existed between sustained-remission and progressing patients.

Germline CDR1 is LNHDA and CDR2 is SQIVND (reference sequence). The CDR3 spans 18 residues. V was pared by 4 bases and J by 0 bases, with 9 bases of the junction left unmatched. About this clone itself: What it binds is unknown.

The rearrangement joins TRBV19 to TRBJ2-1; 10 bases match TRBD1. Sequencing was performed on PBMCs, taken after 12 months of ibrutinib treatment. The clonotype originates from a human donor with chronic lymphocytic leukemia. The CDR3 sequence: CASSNRDRGGISYNEQFF. CDR3 DNA: TGTGCCAGTAGTAACCGGGACAGGGGAGGGATCTCCTACAATGAGCAGTTCTTC.